Each of the 28 T cell receptor beta chains below was sequenced from the same sample in a study of T cell repertoires in cytomegalovirus infection. TCRdb ran MiXCR on the reads and lists one entry per CDR3 protein. The profile shows 350,000 to 550,000 distinct CDR3 sequences, approximately 31% of them singletons. Input material: PBMCs. The receptors were sampled from a human donor in good health (CMV status not recorded). Some clones in this sample may be carry-over from other donors' samples.

J is TRBJ2-1 and V is TRBV4-1, with D perhaps TRBD1 or TRBD2 (6 bases each). The CDR3 runs to 17 residues. V was pared by 4 bases and J by 4 bases, with 20 bases between. Germline assignment: CDR1 MGHRA and CDR2 YSYEKL. CDR3 nucleotide sequence: TGCGCCAGCAGCCGAATAGGGGGGAACTCGGGGTACAATGAGCAGTTCTTC. The encoded protein is CASSRIGGNSGYNEQFF.

V usage is TRBV14 and J usage is TRBJ1-1, with 10 positions matching TRBD1. After removal of 5 bases from V and 0 bases from J, the junction contained 0 bases not matched to a gene. Germline V CDR1 and CDR2: SGHDN, FVKESK. This CDR3 comprises 14 residues. CDR3 loop: CASSGTGVNTEAFF. In DNA form, the CDR3 reads TGTGCCAGCAGCGGGACAGGGGTGAACACTGAAGCTTTCTTT.

Of note for this clonotype: Since no conserved phenylalanine or tryptophan closes the CDR3, a read error is the likely cause. The rearrangement links TRBV20-1 to TRBJ2-7, with TRBD1 identical over 10 bases. The V gene end was trimmed by 2 bases and the J gene end by 5 bases; junction bases not matched to a gene: 18. CDR3 size: 18 residues. Germline V gene lookup returns CDR1 DFQATT and CDR2 SNEGSKA (reference sequence). The CDR3 here is CSARPNWDRGHPVHEQYL. The CDR3 DNA follows: TGCAGTGCTAGACCTAACTGGGACAGGGGCCACCCCGTCCACGAGCAGTACTTA.

This clonotype showed up many times. CDR3 DNA: TGTGCCAGCAGCATACTTAGGACAGGGACAAACCTGAACACTGAAGCTTTCTTT. Its translation is CASSILRTGTNLNTEAFF. J is TRBJ1-1 and V is TRBV7-2; 8 positions agree with TRBD1. This CDR3 region has 18 residues. Trimming removed 5 bases from V and 0 bases from J; junction bases left unmatched: 14. Germline CDR1 reads SGHTA; CDR2 reads FQGNSA. The complete variable domain, with remaining parts taken from reference TRBV7-2 and TRBJ1-1, reads GAGVSQSPSNKVTEKGKDVELRCDPISGHTALYWYRQSLGQGLEFLIYFQGNSAPDKSGLPSDRFSAERTGGSVSTLTIQRTQQEDSAVYLCASSILRTGTNLNTEAFFGQGTRLTVV.

V gene TRBV7-3 combines with J gene TRBJ2-5; the D gene is possibly TRBD2 (7 bases). V was trimmed by 3 bases and J by 1 base, leaving 18 bases between them. The length of the CDR3 is 17 residues. Germline V CDR1 and CDR2: SGHTA, FQGTGA. The CDR3 DNA is TGTGCCAGCAGCTTGGGAGAAGGGGGGGCTATCCAAGAGACCCAGTACTTC. Encoded protein: CASSLGEGGAIQETQYF.

By its share, this clonotype is medium-sized. V gene TRBV7-8 combines with J gene TRBJ1-1; D perhaps matches TRBD1 (5 bases). CDR3 length equals 13 residues. The germline CDR1 and CDR2 sequences are SGHVS and FQNEAQ. The V end lost 5 bases, the J end lost 7 bases, and 14 bases lay between the germline ends. The CDR3 nucleotides are TGTGCCAGCAGCCCGGGACGGGCCTATGAAGCTTTCTTT. Translation: CASSPGRAYEAFF.

With regard to this clonotype: One end of the junction does not line up with germline, which may come from a read error. CDR3 coding DNA: TGTGCCATCAGTACCGGACAGGGGGCATTATCACCCCTCCACTTT. It specifies CAISTGQGALSPLHF. The rearrangement links TRBV6-5 to TRBJ1-6, with TRBD1 matching 11 bases. The CDR3 consists of 15 residues. Germline CDR1 reads MNHEY; CDR2 reads SVGAGI.

The V call is TRBV10-3, the J call TRBJ2-3; 13 nucleotides align to TRBD2. The V gene end was trimmed by 2 bases and the J gene end by 2 bases; junction bases not matched to a gene: 7. This CDR3 has 18 residues. The germline gives CDR1 ENHRY, CDR2 SYGVKD. The CDR3 nucleotides read TGTGCCATCAGTGAGACATGGACTAGCGGGGGATTCACAGATACGCAGTATTTT. Encoded protein: CAISETWTSGGFTDTQYF.

The chain employs TRBV18 and TRBJ2-3, with TRBD2 matching 8 bases. The V gene's germline CDR1 is KGHSH and CDR2 LQKENI. This CDR3 is 14 amino acids long. The junction had 7 bases not matched to a gene; V was cut back by 6 bases and J by 5 bases. CDR3 sequence reads: CASSPGGPKDTQYF. CDR3 nucleotides: TGTGCCAGCTCCCCGGGGGGGCCCAAAGATACGCAGTATTTT.

This clonotype was counted at least ten times. J is TRBJ1-5 and V is TRBV6-6, with TRBD1 matching over 10 bases. The ends lost 5 bases at V and 6 bases at J; junction bases unmatched: 7. This CDR3 has 15 amino acids. CDR1 and CDR2 from the germline V gene are MNHNY and SVGAGI (reference sequence). The chain's CDR3 is CASSNPTGGRQPQHF. CDR3 DNA: TGTGCCAGCAGTAACCCGACAGGGGGCCGTCAGCCCCAGCATTTT.

Written as DNA, the CDR3 is TGTGCCAGCAGCGCAAGACCGGGACAGGGGGTCTACGAGCAGTACTTC. It specifies CASSARPGQGVYEQYF. The chain couples TRBV7-4 to TRBJ2-7; 11 bases fit TRBD1. Trimming took 5 bases from V and 3 from J; bases not matched to a gene: 9. This CDR3 is built from 16 residues. The V gene's germline CDR1 is SGHVT and CDR2 SQSDAQ.

In its sample, this clonotype was seen a few times. The chain is built from TRBV12-3 or TRBV12-4 and TRBJ1-5, with 10 bases aligning to TRBD1. The length of the CDR3 is 15 residues. V gave up 6 bases and J gave up 6 bases; unmatched junction bases: 8. In nucleotides, the CDR3 is TGTGCCAGCAGCAAAGACAGGGGGCAAGGTCAGCCCCAGCATTTT. This sequence encodes CASSKDRGQGQPQHF.

CDR3 sequence: CASSQFRDTQYF. The DNA for the CDR3 is TGTGCCAGCAGCCAGTTCCGGGATACGCAGTATTTT. The gene calls are TRBV6-1 and TRBJ2-3; D is undetermined. Trimming took off 6 bases at V and 6 bases at J, with 10 bases between the two ends. The CDR3 consists of 12 residues. Germline CDR1 and CDR2: MNHNS and SASEGT.

This clonotype was recorded many times. V is TRBV6-5 and J is TRBJ2-3, with TRBD2 identical over 8 bases. CDR1 and CDR2 (germline): MNHEY, SVGAGI. The CDR3 spans 15 residues. V shed 0 bases, J shed 5 bases, and the junction held 4 bases outside the gene matches. CDR3 in DNA: TGTGCCAGCAGTTACTCCCCCGGGGGGGTAGATACGCAGTATTTT. This codes for CASSYSPGGVDTQYF.

This clonotype has ten or more counts. V usage is TRBV6-1 and J usage is TRBJ1-5; 10 bases agree with TRBD1. The CDR3 loop spans 15 amino acids. V shed 4 bases, J shed 4 bases, and the junction held 4 bases outside the gene matches. From germline, CDR1 is MNHNS and CDR2 SASEGT. The CDR3 is CASSAGTGVNQPQHF. The CDR3 nucleotides are TGTGCCAGCAGTGCCGGGACAGGGGTTAATCAGCCCCAGCATTTT.

The table lists this clonotype with many counts. CDR3 in amino acids: CASSLAGGLDEQFF. CDR3 bases: TGTGCCAGCAGCTTAGCGGGGGGCCTGGATGAGCAGTTCTTC. The chain combines TRBV7-2 with TRBJ2-1; perhaps D is TRBD1 or TRBD2 (6 bases each). The V gene's germline CDR1 is SGHTA and CDR2 FQGNSA. There are 14 residues in the CDR3. V was shortened by 0 bases and J by 8 bases, with 11 bases between the two germline ends.

For the CDR3, the DNA is TGTGCCAGCAGCTCACGACTAGCGGGGTGGAACAATGAGCAGTTCTTC. Translated: CASSSRLAGWNNEQFF. The V and J genes are TRBV7-9 and TRBJ2-1, with 11 bases aligning to TRBD2. V was clipped by 4 bases and J by 5 bases; unmatched bases: 7. The CDR3 is made up of 16 amino acids. Germline V gives CDR1 SEHNR, CDR2 FQNEAQ (reference sequence).

The V and J genes are TRBV12-3 or TRBV12-4 and TRBJ1-2; maybe TRBD1 (6 bases). The CDR3 loop spans 14 amino acids. Trimming left V 6 bases short and J 11 bases short, with 22 bases between. The CDR3 protein is CASSRFRTAPWYTF. The CDR3 DNA reads TGTGCCAGCAGCCGTTTCCGGACAGCGCCCTGGTACACCTTC.

The V and J genes are TRBV5-6 and TRBJ2-7; the match to TRBD1 covers 8 bases. The V and J ends lost 2 bases and 2 bases, in that order; junction bases with no gene match: 6. Germline assignment: CDR1 SGHDT and CDR2 YYEEEE. This CDR3 has 15 residues. CDR3 amino acids: CASSFGQGLTYEQYF. CDR3 in DNA: TGTGCCAGCAGCTTTGGACAGGGACTTACCTACGAGCAGTACTTC.

V is TRBV11-2 and J is TRBJ2-2; D is perhaps TRBD2 (5 bases). Germline V gene data show CDR1 as SGHAT and CDR2 as FQNNGV. V shed 3 bases and J shed 6 bases, with 14 bases lying between them. CDR3 length: 15 residues. The CDR3 loop reads CASSFGVVDAGELFF. The CDR3 nucleotides read TGTGCCAGCAGCTTCGGGGTAGTGGATGCCGGGGAGCTGTTTTTT.

A note on this clonotype: The junction and the germline gene differ at one end; a read error may be behind it. This chain joins TRBV7-2 and TRBJ2-7, with D unresolved. The CDR3 extends over 12 amino acids. The germline CDR1 and CDR2 sequences are SGHTA and FQGNSA. CDR3 DNA sequence: TGTGCCAGCAGCCAACCCTACTACGATCAGAACTTC. Residues: CASSQPYYDQNF.

This clonotype has more than one count but fewer than ten. The chain couples TRBV28 to TRBJ2-7; D may correspond to TRBD1 or TRBD2 (5 bases each). This CDR3 comprises 14 residues. V gave up 8 bases and J gave up 3 bases, with 17 bases separating them. Germline V gene lookup returns CDR1 MDHEN and CDR2 SYDVKM. CDR3 in amino acids: CASPSEAGNYEQYF. Here the CDR3 DNA reads TGTGCCAGCCCCTCGGAGGCAGGGAACTACGAGCAGTACTTC.

This clonotype has a handful of counts. This rearrangement joins TRBV6-6 to TRBJ2-3; 12 nucleotides match TRBD2. The CDR3 runs to 14 residues. Trimming cost V 7 bases and J 6 bases; bases outside gene matches: 5. Germline V CDR1 and CDR2: MNHNY, SVGAGI (reference sequence). The CDR3 region is CASTPGLAGDTQYF. As DNA, the CDR3 is TGTGCCAGCACACCGGGACTAGCGGGTGATACGCAGTATTTT.

This clonotype was counted ten times or more. This rearrangement joins TRBV7-8 to TRBJ1-2, with D possibly being TRBD1 (5 bases). This CDR3 spans 15 amino acids. In germline, CDR1 is SGHVS, CDR2 FQNEAQ. Deletions cut 2 bases from V and 4 bases from J, with 14 bases between. CDR3 bases: TGTGCCAGCAGCTTATATGCGGGGGAGCTCTATGGCTACACCTTC. Amino acid sequence: CASSLYAGELYGYTF.

J is TRBJ2-5 and V is TRBV28, with D perhaps TRBD1 or TRBD2 (7 bases each). The CDR3 is 14 residues long. In germline, CDR1 is MDHEN, CDR2 SYDVKM. V was clipped by 8 bases and J by 5 bases, with 18 bases between them. CDR3 residues: CASSFRRGGETQYF. DNA of the CDR3: TGTGCCAGCTCCTTCCGCAGGGGGGGGGAGACCCAGTACTTC.

V usage is TRBV20-1 and J usage is TRBJ1-5, with 8 bases matching TRBD1. Germline V lookup: CDR1 DFQATT, CDR2 SNEGSKA (reference sequence). The CDR3 extends over 15 amino acids. Trimming cost V 5 bases and J 4 bases; bases outside gene matches: 10. The CDR3 sequence: CSAAQPGQVNQPQHF. CDR3 bases: TGCAGTGCTGCTCAACCGGGACAGGTTAATCAGCCCCAGCATTTT.

This clonotype was counted only a few times. The chain links TRBV4-1 to TRBJ2-7; D ambiguous. Trimming left V 2 bases short and J 5 bases short, with 10 bases between. The germline CDR1 and CDR2 sequences are MGHRA and YSYEKL. The CDR3 extends over 13 amino acids. The CDR3 sequence is CASSQLVMDEQYF. CDR3 nucleotides: TGCGCCAGCAGCCAATTGGTAATGGACGAGCAGTACTTC.

This clonotype came up many times. The chain carries TRBV6-1 and TRBJ2-3; 12 bases map to TRBD2. CDR1 is MNHNS, CDR2 SASEGT, per germline. V shed 7 bases, J shed 6 bases, and the junction held 8 bases outside the gene matches. This CDR3 contains 15 residues. The DNA of the CDR3 is TGTGCCAGCACCTTACTAGCGGGGGGCCGGGATACGCAGTATTTT. Protein: CASTLLAGGRDTQYF.